This T cell receptor (beta chain) came from a study of identical twins. One entry per CDR3 protein, called by TCRdb with MiXCR from the 5' RACE reads. The sample carries some 1,700,000 distinct CDR3 sequences, around a third recorded once. General study results and limits: Cord blood's abundant beta clonotypes had fewer insertions, unlike memory repertoires.

Concerning this clonotype: What it recognizes is unknown.

The J segment lost 0 bases and the V segment lost 4 bases, leaving 13 bases of the junction unmatched. CDR3 size: 19 residues. CDR1 is SGHVS and CDR2 is FQNEAQ in the germline V gene. This TCR was sampled from a newborn girl in good health. Sequencing was done on a sample of cord blood. The chain recombines TRBV7-8 with TRBJ2-1, with TRBD2 identical over 9 bases. CDR3 DNA: TGTGCCAGCAGCTCCCGAGAGAGCGGGAGGCCCCGCTCCTACAATGAGCAGTTCTTC. Translation: CASSSRESGRPRSYNEQFF.